This TCR beta chain was obtained from a study of CD8+CD57+ T cells in acquired aplastic anemia. Background on the study: Yields of DNA that came from sorted CD4+ and CD8+ cells averaged roughly 3.3 ug. CD4+ reads averaged about 9.9 million in healthy donors.

Profiling of TCR beta VDJ combinations and CDR3 sequences used genomic DNA as template. MiXCR was run by TCRdb on the reads, yielding one entry per CDR3 protein. This sample has 150,000 to 200,000 distinct CDR3 sequences, with around 45% found just once. Study-level results: For CD8+ Simpson's diversity, patients and controls showed no significant difference. Shared by patients and controls, some 29 CD8+ CDR3s were abundant in patients.

The CDR3 is 13 amino acids. V dropped 4 bases and J dropped 3; count of bases not matched to a gene: 2. CDR1 LNHDA and CDR2 SQIVND come from the germline V gene (reference sequence). This clonotype was seen ten or more times. What it binds is not known. The receptor's source is a human donor in good health. Material for sequencing was sorted CD4+, CD8+, or CD8+CD57+ T cells (not recorded which) from PBMCs. This rearrangement joins TRBV19 to TRBJ2-5; TRBD1 matches 7 bases. CDR3 DNA sequence: TGTGCCAGTAGTACCGACAGGGAAGAGACCCAGTACTTC. Residues: CASSTDREETQYF. The whole variable domain, remainder taken from reference TRBV19 and TRBJ2-5, is DGGITQSPKYLFRKEGQNVTLSCEQNLNHDAMYWYRQDPGQGLRLIYYSQIVNDFQKGDIAEGYSVSREKKESFPLTVTSAQKNPTAFYLCASSTDREETQYFGPGTRLLVL.